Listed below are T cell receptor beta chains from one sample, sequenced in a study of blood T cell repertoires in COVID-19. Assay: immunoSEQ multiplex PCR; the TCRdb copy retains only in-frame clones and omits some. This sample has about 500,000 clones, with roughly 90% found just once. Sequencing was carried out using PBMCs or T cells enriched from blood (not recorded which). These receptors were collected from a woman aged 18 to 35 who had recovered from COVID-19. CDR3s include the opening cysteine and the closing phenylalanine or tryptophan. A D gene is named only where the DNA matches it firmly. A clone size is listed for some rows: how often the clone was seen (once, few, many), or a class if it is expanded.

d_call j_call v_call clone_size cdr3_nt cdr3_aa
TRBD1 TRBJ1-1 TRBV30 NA TGTGCCTGGAAGCGGGCGACAGGGGGAACTTTCTTT CAWKRATGGTFF
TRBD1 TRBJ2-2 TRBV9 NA TGTGCCAGCAGCGTAGAGGGACAGGGATATTCCGGGGAGCTGTTTTTT CASSVEGQGYSGELFF
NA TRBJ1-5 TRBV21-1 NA TGTGCCAGCAGCCCAAGGGACAGGGTTTTAAGTTTAGGTCAGCCCCAGCATTTT CASSPRDRVLSLGQPQHF
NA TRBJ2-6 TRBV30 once TGTGCCTGGAGCCCAGGGTCCTCTGGGGCCAACGTCCTGACTTTC CAWSPGSSGANVLTF
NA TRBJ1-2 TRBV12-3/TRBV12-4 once TGTGCCAGCAGTTTGGAGGGTGAGGATGGCTACACCTTC CASSLEGEDGYTF
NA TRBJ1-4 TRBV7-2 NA TGTGCCAGCAGCTTAGTCAGGGGAGCAACTAATGAAAAACTGTTTTTT CASSLVRGATNEKLFF
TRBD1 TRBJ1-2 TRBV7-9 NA TGTGCCAGCAGCTTCAGTAAACTCCGGGACAGGGGCTTCTATGGCTACACCTTC CASSFSKLRDRGFYGYTF
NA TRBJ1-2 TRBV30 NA TGTGCCTGGATCCCGGCAGGGATCATCTATGGCTACACCTTC CAWIPAGIIYGYTF
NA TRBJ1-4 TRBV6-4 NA TGTGCCAGCAGTGATTATGGAGACCAAACGCCCAATGAAAAACTGTTTTTT CASSDYGDQTPNEKLFF
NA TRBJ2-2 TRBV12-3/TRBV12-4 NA TGTGCCAGCAGGAGATTCGGGGAGCTGTTTTTT CASRRFGELFF
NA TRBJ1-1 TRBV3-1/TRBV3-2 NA TGTGCCAGCAGCCACTACGACAGTGAAGCGTCTGAAGCTTTCTTT CASSHYDSEASEAFF
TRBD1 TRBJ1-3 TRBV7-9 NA TGTGCCAGCACCAAGCTGACAGGGAACGGAGGAAACACCATATATTTT CASTKLTGNGGNTIYF
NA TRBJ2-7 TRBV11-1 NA TGTGCCAGCAGCTTACTGGAGGAGCAGTACTTC CASSLLEEQYF
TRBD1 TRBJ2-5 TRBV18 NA TGTGCCAGCTCAACCGACAGGGAAGAGACCCAGTACTTC CASSTDREETQYF
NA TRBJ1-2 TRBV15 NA TGTGCCACCAGCAGAGATCAGGGCCATTTGACCTACTATGGCTACACCTTC CATSRDQGHLTYYGYTF
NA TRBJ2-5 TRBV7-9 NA TGTGCCAGCAGCTTACAATACCGCCAGGGAACGGTGGAAGAGACCCAGTACTTC CASSLQYRQGTVEETQYF
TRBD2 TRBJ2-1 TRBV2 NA TGTGCCAGTGGACTAGCCACTCGAGAACAGTTCTTC CASGLATREQFF
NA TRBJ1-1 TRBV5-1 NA TGCGCCAGCAGCCTCAACGGACAGAACACTGAAGCTTTCTTT CASSLNGQNTEAFF
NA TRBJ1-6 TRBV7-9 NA TGTGCCAGCAGCTTAGGGCAAGGGGCGAGCTCCTATAATTCACCCCTCCACTTT CASSLGQGASSYNSPLHF
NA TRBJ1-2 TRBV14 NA TGTGCCAGCAGCCAACGGGGGGCGCGGGGCTACACCTTC CASSQRGARGYTF
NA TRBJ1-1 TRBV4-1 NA TGCGCCAGCAGCCAGGCGACGTCGGGACTCCTGGGGGCTTTCTTT CASSQATSGLLGAFF
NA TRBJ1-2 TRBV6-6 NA TGTGCCAGCAAAATCTCGGCGGCTAACTATGGCTACACCTTC CASKISAANYGYTF
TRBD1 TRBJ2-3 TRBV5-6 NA TGTGCCAGCAGCGGACAGGGGCCCCCAGATACGCAGTATTTT CASSGQGPPDTQYF
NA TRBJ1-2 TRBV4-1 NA TGCGCCAGCAGCCAAGATCGGACAAGAACTAACTATGGCTACACCTTC CASSQDRTRTNYGYTF
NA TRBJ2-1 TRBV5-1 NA TGCGCCAGCAGCTTGGGGGACATCTCCTACAATGAGCAGTTCTTC CASSLGDISYNEQFF
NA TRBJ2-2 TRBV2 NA TGTGCCAGCAGCAGGGCCTCGAACACCGGGGAGCTGTTTTTT CASSRASNTGELFF
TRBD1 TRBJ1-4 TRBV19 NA TGTGCCAGTAGTGGACAGGGCACACTAAATGAAAAACTGTTTTTT CASSGQGTLNEKLFF
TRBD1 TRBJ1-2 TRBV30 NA TGTGCCTGGAGTGACAGGGGGCAGAGCTATGGCTACACCTTC CAWSDRGQSYGYTF
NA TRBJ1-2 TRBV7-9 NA TGTGCCAGCAGCAAAACACAGGGTAGAGGTGGCTACACCTTC CASSKTQGRGGYTF
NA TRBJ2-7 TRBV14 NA TGTGCCAGCAGCATAGGACTCGGGGACTACGAGCAGTACTTC CASSIGLGDYEQYF